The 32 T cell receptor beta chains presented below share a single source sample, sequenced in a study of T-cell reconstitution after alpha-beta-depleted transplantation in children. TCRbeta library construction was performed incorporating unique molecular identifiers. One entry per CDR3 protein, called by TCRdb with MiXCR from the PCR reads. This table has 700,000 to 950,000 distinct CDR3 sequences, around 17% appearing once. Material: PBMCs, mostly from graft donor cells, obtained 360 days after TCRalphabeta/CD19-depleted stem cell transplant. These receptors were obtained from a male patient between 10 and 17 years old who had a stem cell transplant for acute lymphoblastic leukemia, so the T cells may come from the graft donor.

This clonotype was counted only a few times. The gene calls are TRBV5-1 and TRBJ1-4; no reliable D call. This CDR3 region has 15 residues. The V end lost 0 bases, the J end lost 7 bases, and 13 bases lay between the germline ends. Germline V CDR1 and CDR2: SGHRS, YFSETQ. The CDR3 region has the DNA TGCGCCAGCAGCTTGGCCACCGGGCGTAGTGAAAAACTGTTTTTT. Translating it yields CASSLATGRSEKLFF.

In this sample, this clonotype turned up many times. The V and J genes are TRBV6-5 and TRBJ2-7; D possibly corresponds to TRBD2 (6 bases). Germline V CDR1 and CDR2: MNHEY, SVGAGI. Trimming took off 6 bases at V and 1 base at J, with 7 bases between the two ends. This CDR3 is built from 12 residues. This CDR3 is CASSRGSYEQYF. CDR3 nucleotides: TGTGCCAGCAGCCGGGGGTCCTACGAGCAGTACTTC.

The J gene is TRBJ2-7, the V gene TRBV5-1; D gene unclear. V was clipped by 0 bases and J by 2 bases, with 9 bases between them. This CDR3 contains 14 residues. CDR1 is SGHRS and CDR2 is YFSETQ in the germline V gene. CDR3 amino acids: CASSLVTLPYEQYF. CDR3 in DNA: TGCGCCAGCAGCTTGGTGACTCTACCCTACGAGCAGTACTTC.

CDR3 in amino acids: CASSPTLRNTEAFF. CDR3 coding DNA: TGTGCCAGCAGCCCCACCCTGCGGAACACTGAAGCTTTCTTT. The chain joins TRBV9 to TRBJ1-1; D remains ambiguous. Germline V CDR1 and CDR2: SGDLS, YYNGEE. With 4 bases removed from V and 1 base from J, the gap between germline ends came to 11 bases. The CDR3 extends over 14 amino acids.

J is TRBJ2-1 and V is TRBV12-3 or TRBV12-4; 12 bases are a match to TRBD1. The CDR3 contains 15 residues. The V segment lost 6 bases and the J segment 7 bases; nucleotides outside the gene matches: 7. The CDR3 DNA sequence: TGTGCCAGCAGACAGGGACAGGGGGCTAGGAATGAGCAGTTCTTC. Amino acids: CASRQGQGARNEQFF.

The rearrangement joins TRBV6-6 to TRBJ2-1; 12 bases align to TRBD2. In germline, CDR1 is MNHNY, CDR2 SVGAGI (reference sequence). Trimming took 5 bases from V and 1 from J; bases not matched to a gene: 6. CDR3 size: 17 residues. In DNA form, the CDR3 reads TGTGCCAGCAGTAGTCGGACTAGCGGGATTTCCTACAATGAGCAGTTCTTC. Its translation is CASSSRTSGISYNEQFF.

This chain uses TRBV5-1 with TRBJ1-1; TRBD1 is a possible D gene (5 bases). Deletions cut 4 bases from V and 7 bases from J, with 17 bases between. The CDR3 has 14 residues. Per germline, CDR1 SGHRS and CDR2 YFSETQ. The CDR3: CASSRSGTPNEAFF. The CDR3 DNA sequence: TGCGCCAGCAGCAGATCAGGGACTCCAAATGAAGCTTTCTTT.

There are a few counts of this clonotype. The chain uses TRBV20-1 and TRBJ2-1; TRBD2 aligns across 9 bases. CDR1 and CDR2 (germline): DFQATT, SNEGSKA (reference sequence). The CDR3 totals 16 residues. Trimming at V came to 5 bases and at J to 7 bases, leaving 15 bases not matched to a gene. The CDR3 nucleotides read TGCAGTGCTCTAGACGGTGCGGGAGGGCCAGGGAATGAGCAGTTCTTC. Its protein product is CSALDGAGGPGNEQFF.

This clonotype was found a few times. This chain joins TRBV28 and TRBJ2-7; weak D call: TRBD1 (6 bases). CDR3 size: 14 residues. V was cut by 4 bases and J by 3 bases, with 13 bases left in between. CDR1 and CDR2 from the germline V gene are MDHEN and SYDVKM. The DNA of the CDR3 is TGTGCCAGCAGTTCCGCAGGGGTTTTCTACGAGCAGTACTTC. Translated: CASSSAGVFYEQYF.

The CDR3 is CSALSASVAGYTF. CDR3 in DNA: TGCAGTGCTCTTTCCGCCTCTGTGGCTGGCTACACCTTC. The chain is built from TRBV20-1 and TRBJ1-2; D remains ambiguous. Germline values: CDR1 DFQATT, CDR2 SNEGSKA (reference sequence). Trimming took off 5 bases at V and 7 bases at J, with 17 bases between the two ends. This CDR3 has 13 amino acids.

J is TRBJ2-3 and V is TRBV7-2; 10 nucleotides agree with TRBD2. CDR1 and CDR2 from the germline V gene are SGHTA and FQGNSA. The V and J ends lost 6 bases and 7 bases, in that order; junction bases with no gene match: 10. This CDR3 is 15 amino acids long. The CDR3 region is CASRSRGSGRNTQYF. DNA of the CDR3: TGTGCCAGCAGATCCCGGGGTAGCGGGAGGAATACGCAGTATTTT.

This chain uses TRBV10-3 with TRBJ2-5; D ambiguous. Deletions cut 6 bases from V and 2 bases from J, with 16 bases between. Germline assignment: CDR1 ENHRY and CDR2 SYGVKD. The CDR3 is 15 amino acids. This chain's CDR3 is CAIRRLQNQQETQYF. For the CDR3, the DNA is TGTGCCATCAGGCGACTCCAGAACCAACAAGAGACCCAGTACTTC.

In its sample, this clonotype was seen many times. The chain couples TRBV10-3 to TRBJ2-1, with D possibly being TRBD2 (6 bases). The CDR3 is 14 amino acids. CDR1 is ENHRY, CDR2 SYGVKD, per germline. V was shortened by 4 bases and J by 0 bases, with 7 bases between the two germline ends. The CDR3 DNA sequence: TGTGCCATCAGTGTCGGGAGCTCCTACAATGAGCAGTTCTTC. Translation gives CAISVGSSYNEQFF.

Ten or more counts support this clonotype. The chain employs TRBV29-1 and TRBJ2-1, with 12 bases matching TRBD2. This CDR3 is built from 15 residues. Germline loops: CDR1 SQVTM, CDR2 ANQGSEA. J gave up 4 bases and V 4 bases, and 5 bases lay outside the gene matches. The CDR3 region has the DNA TGCAGCGTTGGCAGGACTAGCGGGAATTACAATGAGCAGTTCTTC. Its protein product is CSVGRTSGNYNEQFF.

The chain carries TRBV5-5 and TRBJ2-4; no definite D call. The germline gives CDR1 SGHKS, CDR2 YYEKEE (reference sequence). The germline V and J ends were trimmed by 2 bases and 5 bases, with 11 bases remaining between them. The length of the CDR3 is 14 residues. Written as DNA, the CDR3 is TGTGCCAGCAGCTTTTATTTGGCTGAAAACATTCAGTACTTC. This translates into CASSFYLAENIQYF.

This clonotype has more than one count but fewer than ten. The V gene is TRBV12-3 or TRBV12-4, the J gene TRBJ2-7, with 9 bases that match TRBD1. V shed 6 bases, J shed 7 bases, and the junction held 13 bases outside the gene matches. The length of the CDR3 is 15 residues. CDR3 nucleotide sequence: TGTGCCAGCAGAACCGGGACAGGGAAGCGAGGGGAGCAGTACTTC. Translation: CASRTGTGKRGEQYF.

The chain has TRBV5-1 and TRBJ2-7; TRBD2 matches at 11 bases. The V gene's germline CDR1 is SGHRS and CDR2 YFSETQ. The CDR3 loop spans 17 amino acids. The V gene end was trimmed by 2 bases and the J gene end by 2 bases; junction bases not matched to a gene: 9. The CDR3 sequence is CASSLYLSGREAYEQYF. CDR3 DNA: TGCGCCAGCAGCTTATACCTTAGCGGGAGGGAGGCCTACGAGCAGTACTTC. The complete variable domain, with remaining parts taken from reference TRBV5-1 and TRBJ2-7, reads KAGVTQTPRYLIKTRGQQVTLSCSPISGHRSVSWYQQTPGQGLQFLFEYFSETQRNKGNFPGRFSGRQFSNSRSEMNVSTLELGDSALYLCASSLYLSGREAYEQYFGPGTRLTVT.

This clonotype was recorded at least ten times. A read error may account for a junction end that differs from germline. For the CDR3, the DNA is TGTGCCAGCAGCTTAGCCACCGGGGAGCTGTTTTTT. Amino acid sequence: CASSLATGELFF. V usage is TRBV5-1 and J usage is TRBJ2-2; no firm D call. The length of the CDR3 is 12 residues. Looked up from germline, CDR1 is SGHRS and CDR2 is YFSETQ.

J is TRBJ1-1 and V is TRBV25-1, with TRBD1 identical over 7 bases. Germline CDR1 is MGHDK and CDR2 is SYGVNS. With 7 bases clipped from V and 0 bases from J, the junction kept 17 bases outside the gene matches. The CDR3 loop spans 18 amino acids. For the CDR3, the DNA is TGTGCCAGCACCTACCGGGACAGATACCACCGGGTGAACACTGAAGCTTTCTTT. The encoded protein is CASTYRDRYHRVNTEAFF.

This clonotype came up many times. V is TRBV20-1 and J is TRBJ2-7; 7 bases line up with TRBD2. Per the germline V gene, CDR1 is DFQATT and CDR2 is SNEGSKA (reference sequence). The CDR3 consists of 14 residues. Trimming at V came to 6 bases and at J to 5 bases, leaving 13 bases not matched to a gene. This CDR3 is CSASGAGLLNEQYF. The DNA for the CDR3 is TGCAGTGCCAGCGGGGCGGGCCTCCTAAACGAGCAGTACTTC.

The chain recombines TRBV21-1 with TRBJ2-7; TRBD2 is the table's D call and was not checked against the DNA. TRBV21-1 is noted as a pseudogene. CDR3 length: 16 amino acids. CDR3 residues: CASSSAIAGRSYEQYF. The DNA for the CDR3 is TGTGCCAGCAGCAGCGCCATAGCGGGAAGGTCCTACGAGCAGTACTTC.

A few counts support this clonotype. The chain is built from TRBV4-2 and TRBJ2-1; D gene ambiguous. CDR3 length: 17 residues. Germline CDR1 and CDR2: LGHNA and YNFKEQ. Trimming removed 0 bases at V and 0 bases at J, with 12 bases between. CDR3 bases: TGTGCCAGCAGCCAAGATCCTGACTGGAGCTCCTACAATGAGCAGTTCTTC. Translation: CASSQDPDWSSYNEQFF.

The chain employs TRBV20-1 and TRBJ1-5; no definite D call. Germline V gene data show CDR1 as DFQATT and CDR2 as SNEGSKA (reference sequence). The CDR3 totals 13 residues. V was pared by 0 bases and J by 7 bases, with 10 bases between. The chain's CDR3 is CSARDRGWQPQHF. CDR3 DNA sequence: TGCAGTGCTAGAGATCGGGGTTGGCAGCCCCAGCATTTT.

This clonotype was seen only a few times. The CDR3 sequence is CASSWTPYYEQYF. For the CDR3, the DNA is TGCGCCAGCAGCTGGACGCCTTACTACGAGCAGTACTTC. The chain recombines TRBV5-1 with TRBJ2-7; D unclear. Trimming removed 3 bases from V and 3 bases from J, with 10 bases in between. This CDR3 comprises 13 residues. The germline CDR1 and CDR2 sequences are SGHRS and YFSETQ.

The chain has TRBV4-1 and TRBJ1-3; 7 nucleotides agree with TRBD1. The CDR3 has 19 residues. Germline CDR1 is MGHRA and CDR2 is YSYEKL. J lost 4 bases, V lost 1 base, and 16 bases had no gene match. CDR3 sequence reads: CASSQGGSGGPREGNTIYF. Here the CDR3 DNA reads TGCGCCAGCAGCCAAGGCGGGTCAGGGGGTCCTCGGGAGGGAAACACCATATATTTT.

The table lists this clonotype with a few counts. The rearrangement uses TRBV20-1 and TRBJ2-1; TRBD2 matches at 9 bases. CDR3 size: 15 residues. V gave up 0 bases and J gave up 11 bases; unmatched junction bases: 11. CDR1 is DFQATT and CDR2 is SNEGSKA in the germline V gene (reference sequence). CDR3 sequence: CSARDLGTSTIQQFF. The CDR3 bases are TGCAGTGCTAGAGATCTGGGGACTAGCACGATTCAGCAGTTCTTC.

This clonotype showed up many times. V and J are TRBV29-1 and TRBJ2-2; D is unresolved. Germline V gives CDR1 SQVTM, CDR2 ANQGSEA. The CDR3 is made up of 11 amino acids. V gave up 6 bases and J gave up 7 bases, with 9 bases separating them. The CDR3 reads CSVGLGGELFF. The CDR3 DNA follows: TGCAGCGTCGGTCTTGGCGGGGAGCTGTTTTTT.

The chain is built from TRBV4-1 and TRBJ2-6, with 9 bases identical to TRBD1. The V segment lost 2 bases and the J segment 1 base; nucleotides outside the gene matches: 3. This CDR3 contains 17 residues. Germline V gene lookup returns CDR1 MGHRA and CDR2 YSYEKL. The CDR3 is CASSQWTGVSGANVLTF. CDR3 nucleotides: TGCGCCAGCAGCCAATGGACAGGGGTGTCTGGGGCCAACGTCCTGACTTTC.

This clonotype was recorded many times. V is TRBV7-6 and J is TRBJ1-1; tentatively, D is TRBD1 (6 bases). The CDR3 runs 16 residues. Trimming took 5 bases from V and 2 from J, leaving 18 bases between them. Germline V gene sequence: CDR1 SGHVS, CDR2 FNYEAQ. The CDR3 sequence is CASSPQGPSYNTEAFF. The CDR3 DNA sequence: TGTGCCAGCAGCCCACAGGGCCCCTCTTATAACACTGAAGCTTTCTTT.

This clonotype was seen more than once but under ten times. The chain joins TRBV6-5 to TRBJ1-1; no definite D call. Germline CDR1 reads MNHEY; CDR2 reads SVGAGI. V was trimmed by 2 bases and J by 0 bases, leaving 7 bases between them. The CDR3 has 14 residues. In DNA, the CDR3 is TGTGCCAGCAGTTACCGAGGAGTGAACACTGAAGCTTTCTTT. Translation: CASSYRGVNTEAFF.

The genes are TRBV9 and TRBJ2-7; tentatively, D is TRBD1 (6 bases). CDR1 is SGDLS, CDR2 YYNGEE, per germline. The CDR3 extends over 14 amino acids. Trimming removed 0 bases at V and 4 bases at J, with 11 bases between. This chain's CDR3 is CASSVAAGEYEQYF. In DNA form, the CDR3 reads TGTGCCAGCAGCGTAGCGGCAGGGGAGTACGAGCAGTACTTC. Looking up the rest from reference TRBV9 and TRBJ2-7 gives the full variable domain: DSGVTQTPKHLITATGQRVTLRCSPRSGDLSVYWYQQSLDQGLQFLIQYYNGEERAKGNILERFSAQQFPDLHSELNLSSLELGDSALYFCASSVAAGEYEQYFGPGTRLTVT.

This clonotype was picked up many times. CDR3 loop: CASSPNQLYEQYF. Here the CDR3 DNA reads TGTGCCAGCAGCCCGAACCAGCTTTACGAGCAGTACTTC. The V gene is TRBV7-2, the J gene TRBJ2-7; D unclear. The CDR3 runs 13 residues. V was shortened by 5 bases and J by 4 bases, with 12 bases between the two germline ends. CDR1 SGHTA and CDR2 FQGNSA come from the germline V gene.